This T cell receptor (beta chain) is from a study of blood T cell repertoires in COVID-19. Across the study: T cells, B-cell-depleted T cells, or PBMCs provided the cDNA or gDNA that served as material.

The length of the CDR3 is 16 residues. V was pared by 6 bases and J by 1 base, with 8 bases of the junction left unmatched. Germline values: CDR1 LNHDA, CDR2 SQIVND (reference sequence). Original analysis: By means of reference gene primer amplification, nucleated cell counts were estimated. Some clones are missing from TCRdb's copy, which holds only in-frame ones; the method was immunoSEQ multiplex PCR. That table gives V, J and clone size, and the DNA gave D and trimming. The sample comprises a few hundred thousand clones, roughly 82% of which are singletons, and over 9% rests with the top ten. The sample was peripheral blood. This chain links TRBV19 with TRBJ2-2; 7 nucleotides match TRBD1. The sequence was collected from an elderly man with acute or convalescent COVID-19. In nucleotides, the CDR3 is TGTGCCAGTAGCCTCGATGGGACAGTGAACACCGGGGAGCTGTTTTTT. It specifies CASSLDGTVNTGELFF. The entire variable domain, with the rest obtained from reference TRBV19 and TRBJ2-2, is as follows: DGGITQSPKYLFRKEGQNVTLSCEQNLNHDAMYWYRQDPGQGLRLIYYSQIVNDFQKGDIAEGYSVSREKKESFPLTVTSAQKNPTAFYLCASSLDGTVNTGELFFGEGSRLTVL.